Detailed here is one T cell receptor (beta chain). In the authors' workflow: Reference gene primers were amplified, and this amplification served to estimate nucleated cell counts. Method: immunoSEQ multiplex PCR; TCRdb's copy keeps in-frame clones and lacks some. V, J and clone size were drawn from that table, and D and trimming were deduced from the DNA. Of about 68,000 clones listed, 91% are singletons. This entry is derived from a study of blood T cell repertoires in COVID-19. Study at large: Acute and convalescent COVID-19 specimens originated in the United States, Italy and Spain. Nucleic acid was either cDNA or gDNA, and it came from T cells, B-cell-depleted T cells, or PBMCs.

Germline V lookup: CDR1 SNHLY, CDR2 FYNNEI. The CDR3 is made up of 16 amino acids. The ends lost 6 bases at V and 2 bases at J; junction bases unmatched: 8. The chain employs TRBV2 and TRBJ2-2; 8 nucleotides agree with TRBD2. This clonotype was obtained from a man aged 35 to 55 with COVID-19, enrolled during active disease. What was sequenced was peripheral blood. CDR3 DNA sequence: TGTGCCAGCAGCAAAAGACTAGCGTTAAACACCGGGGAGCTGTTTTTT. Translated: CASSKRLALNTGELFF.